This T cell receptor beta chain was sequenced for a study of Graves' ophthalmopathy and Graves' hyperthyroidism. Notes on the study in general: In blood, most expanded thyroid clonotypes above 0.001 frequency were also detected.

The V segment lost 1 base and the J segment 6 bases; nucleotides outside the gene matches: 14. Germline assignment: CDR1 DFQATT and CDR2 SNEGSKA (reference sequence). The CDR3 runs 16 residues. In this sample, this clonotype turned up many times. What it recognizes is unknown. RNA transcripts served as template for amplifying TCR beta CDR3 sequences. Following a first-round RT-PCR that used HTBI primers, a second-round multiplex PCR was carried out. TCRdb used MiXCR to reprocess the multiplex PCR reads, holding one entry per CDR3 protein. The table lists 300,000 to 450,000 distinct CDR3 sequences, approximately 18% of them singletons.

What was sequenced was peripheral blood. V usage is TRBV20-1 and J usage is TRBJ2-7; the match to TRBD2 covers 8 bases. This clonotype originated in an adult woman with stable Graves' hyperthyroidism. The CDR3 bases are TGCAGTGCTAGAGTTGGGGCGGCGGGAGGAGGACTCGAGCAGTACTTC. It specifies CSARVGAAGGGLEQYF.